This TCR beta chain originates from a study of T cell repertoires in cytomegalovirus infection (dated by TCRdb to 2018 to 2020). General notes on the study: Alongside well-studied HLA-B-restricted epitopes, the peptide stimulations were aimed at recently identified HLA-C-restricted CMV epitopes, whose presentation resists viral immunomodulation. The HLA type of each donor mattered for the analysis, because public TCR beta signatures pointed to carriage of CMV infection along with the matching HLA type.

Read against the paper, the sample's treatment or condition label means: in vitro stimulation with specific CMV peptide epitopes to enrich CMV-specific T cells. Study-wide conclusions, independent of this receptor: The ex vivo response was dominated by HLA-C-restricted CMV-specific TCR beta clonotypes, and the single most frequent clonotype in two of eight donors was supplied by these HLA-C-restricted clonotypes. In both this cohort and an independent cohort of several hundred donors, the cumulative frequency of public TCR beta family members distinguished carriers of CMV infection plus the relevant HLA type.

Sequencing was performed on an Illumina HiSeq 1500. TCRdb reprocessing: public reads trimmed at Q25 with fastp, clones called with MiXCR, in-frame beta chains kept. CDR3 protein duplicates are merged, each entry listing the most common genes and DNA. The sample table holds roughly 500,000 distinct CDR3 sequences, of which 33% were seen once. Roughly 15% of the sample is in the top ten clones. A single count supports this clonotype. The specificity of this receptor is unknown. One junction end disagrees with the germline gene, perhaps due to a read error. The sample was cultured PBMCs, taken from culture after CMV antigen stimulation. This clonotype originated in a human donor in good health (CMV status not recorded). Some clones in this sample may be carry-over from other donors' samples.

The CDR3 reads CASSSRPGQQFYNSPFHF. The DNA sequence reads TGTGCCAGCAGCTCCCGCCCGGGACAGCAATTCTATAATTCACCCTTCCACTTT. The chain uses TRBV7-8 and TRBJ1-6, with TRBD1 matching 7 junction bases. The CDR3 starts with the cysteine, ends with the phenylalanine, and has 18 residues. Left in the record is the CDR3 DNA by itself, 54 bases read in frame from the first base. The germline V gene supplies CDR1 SGHVS and CDR2 FQNEAQ. With the portions outside the CDR3 filled from the reference TRBV7-8 and TRBJ1-6 genes, the complete variable region becomes GAGVSQSPRYKVAKRGQDVALRCDPISGHVSLFWYQQALGQGPEFLTYFQNEAQLDKSGLPSDRFFAERPEGSVSTLKIQRTQQEDSAVYLCASSSRPGQQFYNSPFHFGNGTRLTVT.